This TCR beta chain came from a study of cytomegalovirus exposure and HLA in healthy donors. In the study overall: Most donors, less than 85% of roughly 400 genotyped, fell in the Caucasian-associated ancestry cluster.

60 Vbeta and 13 Jbeta primers were used in PCR. Some clones are missing from TCRdb's copy, which holds only in-frame ones; the method was immunoSEQ multiplex PCR. This table has around 150,000 clones, more than 75% appearing once. Source material: PBMCs. The origin of this receptor is a young man in good health and CMV-seropositive.

The CDR3 DNA follows: TGCGCCAGCAGCTTGGCCGGGGAACAGGGGGTAGCTGGGGCCAACGTCCTGACTTTC. Encoded protein: CASSLAGEQGVAGANVLTF. The gene calls are TRBV5-1 and TRBJ2-6; 8 positions agree with TRBD1. Trimming cost V 0 bases and J 2 bases; bases outside gene matches: 10. Germline-derived CDR1 and CDR2 are SGHRS and YFSETQ. This CDR3 is built from 19 residues.